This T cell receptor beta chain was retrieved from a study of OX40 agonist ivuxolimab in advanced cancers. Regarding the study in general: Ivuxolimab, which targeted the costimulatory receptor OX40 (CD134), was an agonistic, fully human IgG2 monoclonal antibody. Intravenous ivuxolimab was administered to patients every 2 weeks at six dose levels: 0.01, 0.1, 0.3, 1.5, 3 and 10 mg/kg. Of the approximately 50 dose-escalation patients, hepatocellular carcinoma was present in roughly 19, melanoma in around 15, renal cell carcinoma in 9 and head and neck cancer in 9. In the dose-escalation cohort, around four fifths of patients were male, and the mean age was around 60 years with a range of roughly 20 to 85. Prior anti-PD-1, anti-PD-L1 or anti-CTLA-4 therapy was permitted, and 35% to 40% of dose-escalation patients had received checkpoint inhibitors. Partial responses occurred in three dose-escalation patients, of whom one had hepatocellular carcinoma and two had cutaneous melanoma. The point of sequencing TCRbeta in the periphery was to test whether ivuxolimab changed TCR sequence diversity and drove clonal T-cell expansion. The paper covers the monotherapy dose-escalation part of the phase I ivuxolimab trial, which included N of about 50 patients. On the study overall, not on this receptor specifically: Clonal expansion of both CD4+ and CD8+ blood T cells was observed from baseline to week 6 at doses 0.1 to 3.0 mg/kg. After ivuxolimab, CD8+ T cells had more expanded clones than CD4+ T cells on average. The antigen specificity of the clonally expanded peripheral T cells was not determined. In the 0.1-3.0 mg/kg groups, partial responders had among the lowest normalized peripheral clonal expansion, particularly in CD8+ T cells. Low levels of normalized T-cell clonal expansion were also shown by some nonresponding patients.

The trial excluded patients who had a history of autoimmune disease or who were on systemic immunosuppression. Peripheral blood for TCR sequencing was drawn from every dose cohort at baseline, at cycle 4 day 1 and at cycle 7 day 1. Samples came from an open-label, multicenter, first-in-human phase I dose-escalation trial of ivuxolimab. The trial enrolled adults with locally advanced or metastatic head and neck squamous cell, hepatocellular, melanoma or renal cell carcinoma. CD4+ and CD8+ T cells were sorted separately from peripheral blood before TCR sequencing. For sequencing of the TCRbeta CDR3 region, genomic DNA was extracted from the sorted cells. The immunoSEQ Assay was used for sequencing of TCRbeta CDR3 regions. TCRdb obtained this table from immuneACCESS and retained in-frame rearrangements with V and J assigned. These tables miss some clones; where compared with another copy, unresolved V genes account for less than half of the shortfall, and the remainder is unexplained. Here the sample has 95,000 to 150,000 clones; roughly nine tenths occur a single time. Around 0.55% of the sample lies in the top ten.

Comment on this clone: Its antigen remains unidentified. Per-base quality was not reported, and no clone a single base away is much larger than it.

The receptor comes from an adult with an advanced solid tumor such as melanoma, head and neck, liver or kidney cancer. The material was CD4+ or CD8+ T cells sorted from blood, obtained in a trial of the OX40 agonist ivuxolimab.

Read as DNA, the sequence is TGTGCCAGCTCACCGTCGACAGGGGGGATCACAGATACGCAGTATTTT. Its protein reads: CASSPSTGGITDTQYF. This chain joins TRBV18 to TRBJ2-3; TRBD1 aligns with 9 central bases. The germline V gene supplies CDR1 KGHSH and CDR2 LQKENI. V ends up 3 bases short and J 2 bases short, with an unmatched junction base count of 6. From the cysteine up to the phenylalanine, the CDR3 has a length of 16 residues. The read is trimmed to its CDR3 DNA, 48 bases read in frame from base 1.